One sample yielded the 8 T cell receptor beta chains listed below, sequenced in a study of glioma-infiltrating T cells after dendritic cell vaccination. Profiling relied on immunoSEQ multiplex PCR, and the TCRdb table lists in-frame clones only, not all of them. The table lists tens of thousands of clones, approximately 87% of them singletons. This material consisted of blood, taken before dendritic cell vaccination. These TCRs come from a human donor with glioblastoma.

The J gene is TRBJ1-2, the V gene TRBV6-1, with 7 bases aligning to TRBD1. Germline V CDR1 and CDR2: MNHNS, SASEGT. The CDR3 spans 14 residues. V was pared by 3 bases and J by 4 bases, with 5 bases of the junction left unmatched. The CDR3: CASSEGGQLYGYTF. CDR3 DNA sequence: TGTGCCAGCAGTGAGGGGGGACAGCTCTATGGCTACACCTTC.

The CDR3 spells CASSTGFDTEAFF. The CDR3 DNA is TGTGCCAGTAGTACAGGGTTCGACACTGAAGCTTTCTTT. The chain joins TRBV19 to TRBJ1-1; a weak D match, TRBD1 (5 bases). Trimming left V 4 bases short and J 3 bases short, with 9 bases between. The CDR3 covers 13 residues. The V gene's germline CDR1 is LNHDA and CDR2 SQIVND (reference sequence). The variable domain in full, completed from reference TRBV19 and TRBJ1-1, reads DGGITQSPKYLFRKEGQNVTLSCEQNLNHDAMYWYRQDPGQGLRLIYYSQIVNDFQKGDIAEGYSVSREKKESFPLTVTSAQKNPTAFYLCASSTGFDTEAFFGQGTRLTVV.

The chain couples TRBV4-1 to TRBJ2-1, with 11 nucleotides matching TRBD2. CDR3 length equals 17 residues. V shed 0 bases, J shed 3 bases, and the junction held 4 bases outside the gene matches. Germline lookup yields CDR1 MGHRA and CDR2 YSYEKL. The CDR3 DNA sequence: TGCGCCAGCAGCCAAGAGCTGGGGACTAGCGGCTACAATGAGCAGTTCTTC. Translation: CASSQELGTSGYNEQFF.

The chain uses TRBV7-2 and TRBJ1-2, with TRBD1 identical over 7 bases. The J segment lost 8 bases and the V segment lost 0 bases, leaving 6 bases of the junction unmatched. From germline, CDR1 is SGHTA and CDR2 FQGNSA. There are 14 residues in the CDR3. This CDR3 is CASSLARQGYGYTF. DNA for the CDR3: TGTGCCAGCAGCTTAGCGCGACAGGGTTACGGCTACACCTTC.

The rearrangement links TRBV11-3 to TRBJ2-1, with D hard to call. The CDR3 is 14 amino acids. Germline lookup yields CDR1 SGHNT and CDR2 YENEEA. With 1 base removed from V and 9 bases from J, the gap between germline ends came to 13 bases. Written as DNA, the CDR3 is TGTGCCAGCAGCTTAGCCCCCTCCCGTCTTGAGCAGTTCTTC. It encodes CASSLAPSRLEQFF.

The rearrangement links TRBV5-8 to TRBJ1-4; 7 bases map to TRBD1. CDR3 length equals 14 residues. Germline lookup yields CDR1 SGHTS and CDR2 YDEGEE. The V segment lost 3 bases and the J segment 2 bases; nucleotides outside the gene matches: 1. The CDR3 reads CASSSRGTNEKLFF. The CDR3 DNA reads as TGTGCCAGCAGCTCCAGGGGGACTAATGAAAAACTGTTTTTT.

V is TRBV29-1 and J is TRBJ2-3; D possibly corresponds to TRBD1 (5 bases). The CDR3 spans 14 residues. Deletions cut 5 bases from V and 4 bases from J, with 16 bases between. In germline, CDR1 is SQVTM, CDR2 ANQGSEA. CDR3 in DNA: TGCAGCGTTCCGGACGGATCCAGGGCAGATACGCAGTATTTT. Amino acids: CSVPDGSRADTQYF.

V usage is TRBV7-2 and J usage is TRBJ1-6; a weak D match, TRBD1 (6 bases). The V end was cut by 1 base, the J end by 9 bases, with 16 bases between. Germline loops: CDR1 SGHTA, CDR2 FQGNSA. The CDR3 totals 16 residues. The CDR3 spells CASSLGLQGISSPLHF. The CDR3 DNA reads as TGTGCCAGCAGCTTAGGTTTGCAGGGGATCAGTTCACCCCTCCACTTT.